Shown below are 9 T cell receptor beta chains from a single sample sequenced in a study of blood T cell repertoires in COVID-19. The assay was immunoSEQ multiplex PCR, and TCRdb's table has in-frame clones only and misses some. Here the sample spans about 98,000 clones, roughly 82% being singletons. The specimen sequenced was peripheral blood. Receptors were obtained from a man between 65 and 79 years old with active or convalescent COVID-19.

J is TRBJ2-2 and V is TRBV11-3; TRBD1 might be the D (6 bases). V dropped 3 bases and J dropped 6 bases, with 11 bases sitting between them. In germline, CDR1 is SGHNT, CDR2 YENEEA. The CDR3 consists of 14 residues. The CDR3 sequence: CASSFLRTAGELFF. CDR3 nucleotide sequence: TGTGCCAGCAGCTTTCTTCGGACAGCCGGGGAGCTGTTTTTT.

The chain couples TRBV6-5 to TRBJ1-5; D is ambiguous. Per the germline V gene, CDR1 is MNHEY and CDR2 is SVGAGI. This CDR3 is 15 amino acids long. V was trimmed by 8 bases and J by 5 bases, leaving 19 bases between them. The CDR3 here is CASFAPGPGDQPQHF. DNA for the CDR3: TGTGCCAGCTTCGCCCCGGGCCCCGGGGATCAGCCCCAGCATTTT.

The gene calls are TRBV10-3 and TRBJ1-3; perhaps TRBD1 as D (5 bases). Between the trimmed V and J ends, which lost 5 bases and 9 bases, there was a span of 20 bases. The CDR3 sequence is 15 residues long. The germline V gene encodes CDR1 ENHRY and CDR2 SYGVKD. DNA for the CDR3: TGTGCCATCAGTCGGCAAGGGGAGGGAAGGTTCACCATATATTTT. Protein product: CAISRQGEGRFTIYF.

The chain links TRBV27 to TRBJ1-1, with 10 nucleotides matching TRBD1. Germline CDR1 is MNHEY and CDR2 is SMNVEV (reference sequence). The length of the CDR3 is 16 residues. J was trimmed by 5 bases and V by 0 bases; bases with no gene match: 6. CDR3: CASSLSGDRGRTEAFF. CDR3 bases: TGTGCCAGCAGTTTATCTGGGGACAGGGGACGGACTGAAGCTTTCTTT.

This chain uses TRBV7-2 with TRBJ1-5, with D possibly being TRBD1 (6 bases). Germline V gene data show CDR1 as SGHTA and CDR2 as FQGNSA. This CDR3 spans 13 amino acids. Trimming removed 5 bases from V and 4 bases from J, with 9 bases in between. The CDR3 protein is CASSADRNQPQHF. CDR3 DNA sequence: TGTGCCAGCAGCGCCGACAGGAATCAGCCCCAGCATTTT. Full variable domain (outside the CDR3, taken from reference TRBV7-2 and TRBJ1-5): GAGVSQSPSNKVTEKGKDVELRCDPISGHTALYWYRQSLGQGLEFLIYFQGNSAPDKSGLPSDRFSAERTGGSVSTLTIQRTQQEDSAVYLCASSADRNQPQHFGDGTRLSIL.

The V and J genes are TRBV7-2 and TRBJ1-2, with 7 bases identical to TRBD1. CDR3 size: 12 residues. Per germline, CDR1 SGHTA and CDR2 FQGNSA. V lost 5 bases and J lost 4; bases outside the gene matches: 1. CDR3 in amino acids: CASSRDSYGYTF. The CDR3 nucleotides are TGTGCCAGCAGCCGGGACAGCTATGGCTACACCTTC.

The V gene is TRBV6-6, the J gene TRBJ2-7; no clear D. Trimming cost V 0 bases and J 7 bases, with 13 bases left between them. The CDR3 runs 14 residues. Germline CDR1 is MNHNY and CDR2 is SVGAGI (reference sequence). CDR3 nucleotides: TGTGCCAGCAGTTACTCGAACACATTCGGGGAGCAGTACTTC. Amino acids: CASSYSNTFGEQYF.

The gene calls are TRBV6-1 and TRBJ1-1; D may be TRBD1 (6 bases). The V and J ends lost 5 bases and 8 bases respectively, with 15 bases between them. The germline CDR1 and CDR2 sequences are MNHNS and SASEGT. This CDR3 comprises 13 residues. CDR3 in DNA: TGTGCCAGCAGTCCACAGGACAGACCCGAAGCTTTCTTT. It specifies CASSPQDRPEAFF.

The sample holds a few counts of this clone. The V and J genes are TRBV18 and TRBJ2-7; no clear D gene. The germline V and J ends were trimmed by 2 bases and 6 bases, with 11 bases remaining between them. This CDR3 has 13 residues. The V gene's germline CDR1 is KGHSH and CDR2 LQKENI. CDR3 amino acids: CASSPFRQAEQYF. CDR3 bases: TGTGCCAGCTCACCATTTCGGCAGGCCGAGCAGTACTTC.